This entry lists 19 T cell receptor beta chains sequenced from one sample in a study of Ad26.COV2.S vaccination and SARS-CoV-2 variants. Treatment: around 19 received Ad26.COV2.S at low or high dose, single or two shots; roughly five received placebo; per-sample allocation not given. Each sample was drawn 63 days after the first injection (of vaccine or placebo). Clones were sequenced by immunoSEQ multiplex PCR, and TCRdb holds only the in-frame ones, with some missing. The sample contains 300,000 to 350,000 clones, 90% of which appear only once. Here the sequenced sample was peripheral blood, taken in a trial of Ad26.COV2.S vaccine versus placebo. The receptors were sampled from a person between 18 and 60 years old who received the Ad26.COV2.S COVID-19 vaccine or a placebo.

The V gene is TRBV6-1, the J gene TRBJ1-2; tentatively, D is TRBD1 (5 bases). In germline, CDR1 is MNHNS, CDR2 SASEGT. Deletions cut 2 bases from V and 6 bases from J, with 13 bases between. The length of the CDR3 is 14 residues. CDR3 protein: CASSEMGGADGYTF. The CDR3 DNA reads as TGTGCCAGCAGTGAAATGGGGGGTGCTGATGGCTACACCTTC.

The chain recombines TRBV6-1 with TRBJ2-1; D perhaps matches TRBD2 (5 bases). The CDR3 totals 16 residues. Germline loops: CDR1 MNHNS, CDR2 SASEGT. V was pared by 2 bases and J by 1 base, with 12 bases between. CDR3 coding DNA: TGTGCCAGCAGTGAATCTGGCGGGTTTTCCTACAATGAGCAGTTCTTC. Translated: CASSESGGFSYNEQFF.

The gene calls are TRBV14 and TRBJ1-2, with 7 bases matching TRBD1. Germline loops: CDR1 SGHDN, CDR2 FVKESK. This CDR3 comprises 15 residues. J lost 5 bases, V lost 4 bases, and 10 bases had no gene match. The CDR3 sequence is CASSPMGRGQYGYTF. The CDR3 bases are TGTGCCAGCAGCCCGATGGGGAGGGGGCAGTATGGCTACACCTTC.

The CDR3 nucleotides are TGTGCCAGCAGCTTGAGGACAGGGTTGAACACCGGGGAGCTGTTTTTT. Translating it yields CASSLRTGLNTGELFF. The chain recombines TRBV9 with TRBJ2-2, with TRBD1 matching 8 bases. V was pared by 4 bases and J by 1 base, with 6 bases of the junction left unmatched. The CDR3 runs 16 residues. The germline V gene has CDR1 SGDLS and CDR2 YYNGEE.

This clone has a single count. The chain uses TRBV19 and TRBJ2-1; 9 bases match TRBD1. V lost 5 bases and J lost 3; bases outside the gene matches: 8. Per the germline V gene, CDR1 is LNHDA and CDR2 is SQIVND (reference sequence). The CDR3 is 16 amino acids. CDR3 loop: CASSPMDRGNYNEQFF. The CDR3, as DNA: TGTGCCAGTAGTCCGATGGACAGGGGTAACTACAATGAGCAGTTCTTC.

The V call is TRBV6-2 or TRBV6-3, the J call TRBJ2-5; 12 bases align to TRBD2. The CDR3 extends over 16 amino acids. Germline loops: CDR1 MNHEY, CDR2 SVGEGT. V lost 4 bases to trimming and J lost 2 bases; unmatched junction nucleotides: 5. The chain's CDR3 is CASSSWTSGEQETQYF. In DNA form, the CDR3 reads TGTGCCAGCAGTTCATGGACTAGCGGGGAACAAGAGACCCAGTACTTC.

V and J are TRBV5-4 and TRBJ1-1; 8 nucleotides agree with TRBD1. CDR3 length: 13 residues. V gave up 4 bases and J gave up 6 bases; unmatched junction bases: 5. From germline, CDR1 is SGHNT and CDR2 YYREEE (reference sequence). CDR3 nucleotides: TGTGCCAGCAGCCCGGGGACAGGCGCTGAAGCTTTCTTT. It translates to CASSPGTGAEAFF.

The rearrangement joins TRBV6-6 to TRBJ1-1; D is possibly TRBD1 (5 bases). The CDR3 runs 13 residues. Between the trimmed V and J ends, which lost 6 bases and 0 bases, there was a span of 8 bases. Germline assignment: CDR1 MNHNY and CDR2 SVGAGI (reference sequence). The CDR3 sequence is CASRGEMNTEAFF. For the CDR3, the DNA is TGTGCCAGCAGGGGGGAGATGAACACTGAAGCTTTCTTT.

The CDR3 here is CASSPTSPPTTDTQYF. The CDR3 DNA reads as TGTGCCAGCAGTCCCACTAGCCCTCCCACCACAGATACGCAGTATTTT. The gene calls are TRBV27 and TRBJ2-3, with a possible D match to TRBD2 (6 bases). Germline CDR1 MNHEY, CDR2 SMNVEV (reference sequence). CDR3 length equals 16 residues. The ends were cut back, 5 bases at V and 2 bases at J, with 17 bases in the middle.

The chain couples TRBV5-5 to TRBJ1-5; D is ambiguous. Per the germline V gene, CDR1 is SGHKS and CDR2 is YYEKEE (reference sequence). Trimming took off 2 bases at V and 7 bases at J, with 13 bases between the two ends. The CDR3 contains 14 residues. The DNA of the CDR3 is TGTGCCAGCAGCTTTACCTCAACGGGGCAGCCCCAGCATTTT. It codes for CASSFTSTGQPQHF.

The chain combines TRBV7-6 with TRBJ1-1, with D unclear. Germline V gives CDR1 SGHVS, CDR2 FNYEAQ. The length of the CDR3 is 13 residues. Trimming stripped 7 bases from V and 0 bases from J, with 9 bases between. The CDR3 region has the DNA TGTGCCAGCACCTACTTGCTGAACACTGAAGCTTTCTTT. Translating gives CASTYLLNTEAFF.

The chain uses TRBV20-1 and TRBJ2-5; no clear D. Per the germline V gene, CDR1 is DFQATT and CDR2 is SNEGSKA (reference sequence). The CDR3 spans 11 residues. V lost 8 bases to trimming and J lost 2 bases, with 9 bases between them. For the CDR3, the DNA is TGCAGTATAGCACCACAAGAGACCCAGTACTTC. Protein: CSIAPQETQYF.

This clone has more than one count but fewer than ten. The CDR3 coding sequence is TGTGCCAGCAGCTTAGCATTGAACACTGAAGCTTTCTTT. Encoded protein: CASSLALNTEAFF. The chain is built from TRBV5-8 and TRBJ1-1; D uncertain. Germline assignment: CDR1 SGHTS and CDR2 YDEGEE. The CDR3 runs to 13 residues. V lost 2 bases and J lost 0, with 5 bases in between. Full variable domain (rest looked up from reference TRBV5-8 and TRBJ1-1): EAGVTQSPTHLIKTRGQQATLRCSPISGHTSVYWYQQALGLGLQFLLWYDEGEERNRGNFPPRFSGRQFPNYSSELNVNALELEDSALYLCASSLALNTEAFFGQGTRLTVV.

V is TRBV7-6 and J is TRBJ2-3, with D possibly called TRBD1 or TRBD2 (6 bases each). The CDR3 totals 16 residues. V lost 5 bases to trimming and J lost 2 bases, with 17 bases between them. Germline assignment: CDR1 SGHVS and CDR2 FNYEAQ. The CDR3, as DNA: TGTGCCAGCAGCCAGTCGGGGGCGGGGAACACAGATACGCAGTATTTT. As protein: CASSQSGAGNTDTQYF.

This clone was observed once. The chain recombines TRBV7-2 with TRBJ1-2; TRBD1 agrees at 9 bases. The V segment lost 7 bases and the J segment 2 bases; nucleotides outside the gene matches: 8. The CDR3 runs to 15 residues. CDR1 is SGHTA and CDR2 is FQGNSA in the germline V gene. The CDR3 region is CASTPKGQGNYGYTF. DNA for the CDR3: TGTGCCAGCACCCCGAAGGGACAGGGCAACTATGGCTACACCTTC.

This rearrangement joins TRBV19 to TRBJ1-5, with a tentative D call TRBD1 (5 bases). The CDR3 is made up of 15 amino acids. Trimming removed 3 bases from V and 2 bases from J, with 11 bases in between. CDR1 is LNHDA and CDR2 is SQIVND in the germline V gene (reference sequence). The CDR3 loop is CASSIRVMGNQPQHF. The CDR3 DNA sequence: TGTGCCAGTAGTATCAGGGTTATGGGCAATCAGCCCCAGCATTTT.

The V and J genes are TRBV27 and TRBJ2-3; 8 nucleotides agree with TRBD1. V trimming: 2 bases; J trimming: 4 bases; junction bases outside the gene matches: 5. From germline, CDR1 is MNHEY and CDR2 SMNVEV (reference sequence). CDR3 length equals 15 residues. Here the CDR3 reads CASSLGTGGSDTQYF. In DNA, the CDR3 is TGTGCCAGCAGTTTAGGGACAGGAGGTTCAGATACGCAGTATTTT.

The chain links TRBV11-3 to TRBJ2-1, with TRBD1 matching over 8 bases. CDR1 and CDR2 from the germline V gene are SGHNT and YENEEA. Trimming took 4 bases from V and 7 from J; bases not matched to a gene: 15. The CDR3 spans 17 residues. The CDR3 sequence: CASSSLQDRGRLNEQFF. The DNA for the CDR3 is TGTGCCAGCAGCTCCCTCCAAGACAGGGGCCGTTTAAATGAGCAGTTCTTC.

The V and J genes are TRBV3-1 (or the pseudogene TRBV3-2) and TRBJ1-1, with D possibly being TRBD1 (5 bases). Germline CDR1 LGHDT, CDR2 YNNKEL (reference sequence). The CDR3 contains 14 residues. Trimming left V 7 bases short and J 1 base short, with 13 bases between. CDR3 region: CASMGDSSNTEAFF. The CDR3 coding sequence is TGTGCCAGCATGGGGGACTCTTCGAACACTGAAGCTTTCTTT.